Below, 12 T cell receptor beta chains from the same sample are listed, as sequenced in a study of brain T cells in children with intractable seizures. Profiling relied on immunoSEQ multiplex PCR, and the TCRdb table lists in-frame clones only, not all of them. This sample has 300,000 to 400,000 clones, with about 93% found just once. Time point noted: blood from clinic visit 5 months post-surgery; TSC patient then seizure free. The starting material was peripheral blood, obtained around 5 months after surgery. Receptors were obtained from a boy younger than two with tuberous sclerosis and intractable seizures.

The rearrangement links TRBV3-1 (or the pseudogene TRBV3-2) to TRBJ1-1; TRBD1 matches at 9 bases. Germline CDR1 and CDR2: LGHDT and YNNKEL (reference sequence). With V trimmed by 5 bases and J by 7 bases, 5 bases remained unmatched. The length of the CDR3 is 13 residues. This chain's CDR3 is CASSTGGLGEAFF. Written as DNA, the CDR3 is TGTGCCAGCAGCACAGGGGGCTTGGGTGAAGCTTTCTTT.

V and J are TRBV28 and TRBJ2-7; TRBD1 matches at 7 bases. Trimming at V came to 6 bases and at J to 0 bases, leaving 8 bases not matched to a gene. This CDR3 region has 15 residues. Germline CDR1 is MDHEN and CDR2 is SYDVKM. The CDR3 here is CASRYPGQHSYEQYF. The CDR3 coding sequence is TGTGCCAGCAGATACCCGGGACAGCACTCCTACGAGCAGTACTTC.

The chain joins TRBV11-2 to TRBJ1-1; D perhaps matches TRBD1 (6 bases). V was pared by 5 bases and J by 2 bases, with 18 bases between. The germline CDR1 and CDR2 sequences are SGHAT and FQNNGV. The CDR3 runs 16 residues. The chain's CDR3 is CASSEPSDRINTEAFF. The CDR3 bases are TGTGCCAGCAGCGAACCCTCGGACAGAATTAACACTGAAGCTTTCTTT.

The chain is built from TRBV27 and TRBJ1-2; TRBD1 matches 7 bases. Germline V CDR1 and CDR2: MNHEY, SMNVEV (reference sequence). Trimming cost V 5 bases and J 1 base; bases outside gene matches: 10. The CDR3 consists of 16 residues. The CDR3 coding sequence is TGTGCCAGCAGTAGGACCACAGGGGTGGTTAACTATGGCTACACCTTC. Translation gives CASSRTTGVVNYGYTF.

This rearrangement joins TRBV19 to TRBJ1-3; D gene ambiguous. Deletions cut 5 bases from V and 3 bases from J, with 14 bases between. The CDR3 has 15 amino acids. The germline gives CDR1 LNHDA, CDR2 SQIVND (reference sequence). In nucleotides, the CDR3 is TGTGCCAGTAGTCCCGGACGGAGTGTTGGAAACACCATATATTTT. Protein sequence: CASSPGRSVGNTIYF.

This clone was counted a single time. The V and J genes are TRBV14 and TRBJ1-6; D gene ambiguous. With 4 bases removed from V and 6 bases from J, the gap between germline ends came to 16 bases. The CDR3 is made up of 16 amino acids. Per the germline V gene, CDR1 is SGHDN and CDR2 is FVKESK. Here the CDR3 reads CASSLPTRLVNSPLHF. The CDR3 nucleotides read TGTGCCAGCAGCCTCCCCACGAGGCTGGTTAATTCACCCCTCCACTTT.

The V call is TRBV4-1, the J call TRBJ1-5; the D is unclear. Germline V CDR1 and CDR2: MGHRA, YSYEKL. The V gene lost 0 bases and the J gene lost 6 bases, with 12 bases spanning the gap. The CDR3 loop spans 15 amino acids. The CDR3 sequence is CASSQDSDTGQPQHF. The CDR3 DNA reads TGCGCCAGCAGCCAAGATTCGGATACGGGTCAGCCCCAGCATTTT.

The chain has TRBV11-3 and TRBJ2-3, with 10 bases identical to TRBD2. The germline gives CDR1 SGHNT, CDR2 YENEEA. The CDR3 has 15 amino acids. With 4 bases clipped from V and 7 bases from J, the junction kept 8 bases outside the gene matches. CDR3 sequence reads: CASSSGGTSAHTQYF. The DNA of the CDR3 is TGTGCCAGCAGCTCTGGGGGGACTAGCGCTCATACGCAGTATTTT. The full variable domain, with the rest looked up from reference TRBV11-3 and TRBJ2-3, is EAGVVQSPRYKIIEKKQPVAFWCNPISGHNTLYWYLQNLGQGPELLIRYENEEAVDDSQLPKDRFSAERLKGVDSTLKIQPAELGDSAVYLCASSSGGTSAHTQYFGPGTRLTVL.

The chain carries TRBV7-8 and TRBJ2-7; TRBD1 might be the D (7 bases). Germline V gene data show CDR1 as SGHVS and CDR2 as FQNEAQ. V shed 5 bases and J shed 5 bases, with 25 bases lying between them. This CDR3 spans 17 amino acids. The CDR3 region has the DNA TGTGCCAGCAGCCCACCCCAATCGACAGGGAGGATGGACGAGCAGTACTTC. Its protein product is CASSPPQSTGRMDEQYF.

V usage is TRBV4-1 and J usage is TRBJ1-3; TRBD1 matches 9 bases. Germline lookup yields CDR1 MGHRA and CDR2 YSYEKL. V dropped 3 bases and J dropped 0; count of bases not matched to a gene: 9. The CDR3 sequence is 18 residues long. The CDR3 sequence: CASSQGQGYPLSGNTIYF. CDR3 in DNA: TGCGCCAGCAGCCAGGGACAGGGTTATCCTCTCTCTGGAAACACCATATATTTT.

The V and J genes are TRBV28 and TRBJ2-4, with D tentatively TRBD2 (7 bases). Trimming took off 6 bases at V and 0 bases at J, with 18 bases between the two ends. Germline V gene lookup returns CDR1 MDHEN and CDR2 SYDVKM. The CDR3 runs 17 residues. CDR3 nucleotides: TGTGCCAGCAGCTTCGACGAGGGGGGGCTAGCCAAAAACATTCAGTACTTC. Residues: CASSFDEGGLAKNIQYF. The whole variable domain, remainder taken from reference TRBV28 and TRBJ2-4, is DVKVTQSSRYLVKRTGEKVFLECVQDMDHENMFWYRQDPGLGLRLIYFSYDVKMKEKGDIPEGYSVSREKKERFSLILESASTNQTSMYLCASSFDEGGLAKNIQYFGAGTRLSVL.

This chain joins TRBV30 and TRBJ1-1, with D unclear. CDR3 size: 14 residues. Between the trimmed V and J ends, which lost 4 bases and 1 base, there was a span of 13 bases. From germline, CDR1 is GTSNPN and CDR2 SVGIG (reference sequence). Here the CDR3 DNA reads TGTGCCTGGAACCCAGGACCGGAGAACACTGAAGCTTTCTTT. This encodes CAWNPGPENTEAFF.